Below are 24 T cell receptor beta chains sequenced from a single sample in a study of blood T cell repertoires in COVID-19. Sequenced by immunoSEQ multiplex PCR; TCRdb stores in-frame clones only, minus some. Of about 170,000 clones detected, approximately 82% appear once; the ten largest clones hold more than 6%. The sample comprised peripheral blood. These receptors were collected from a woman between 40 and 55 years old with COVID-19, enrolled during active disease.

The DNA for the CDR3 is TGTGCCAGCAGTCTGCAGGGGGGGAACACTGAAGCTTTCTTT. Its translation is CASSLQGGNTEAFF. J is TRBJ1-1 and V is TRBV28; TRBD1 matches 7 bases. With 5 bases clipped from V and 1 base from J, the junction kept 4 bases outside the gene matches. The CDR3 runs 14 residues. Germline-derived CDR1 and CDR2 are MDHEN and SYDVKM.

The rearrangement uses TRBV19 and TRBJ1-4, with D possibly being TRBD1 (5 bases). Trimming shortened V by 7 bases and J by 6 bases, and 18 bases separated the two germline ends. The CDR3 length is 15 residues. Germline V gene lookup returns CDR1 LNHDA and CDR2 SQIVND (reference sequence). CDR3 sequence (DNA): TGTGCCAGTACCAGATCAGGGACTGCGGATGAAAAACTGTTTTTT. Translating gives CASTRSGTADEKLFF.

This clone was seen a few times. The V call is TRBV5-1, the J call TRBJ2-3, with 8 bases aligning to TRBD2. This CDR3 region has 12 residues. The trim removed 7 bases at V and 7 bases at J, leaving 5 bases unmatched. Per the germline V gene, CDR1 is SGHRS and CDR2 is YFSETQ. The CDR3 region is CASRGGSYTQYF. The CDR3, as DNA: TGCGCCAGCCGGGGGGGATCGTATACGCAGTATTTT.

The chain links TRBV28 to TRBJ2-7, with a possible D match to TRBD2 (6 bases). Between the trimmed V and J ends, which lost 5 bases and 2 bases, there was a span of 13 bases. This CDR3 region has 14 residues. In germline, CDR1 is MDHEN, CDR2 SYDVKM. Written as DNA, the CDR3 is TGTGCCAGCAGTCCGGGACTCTTTCCCTACGAGCAGTACTTC. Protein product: CASSPGLFPYEQYF.

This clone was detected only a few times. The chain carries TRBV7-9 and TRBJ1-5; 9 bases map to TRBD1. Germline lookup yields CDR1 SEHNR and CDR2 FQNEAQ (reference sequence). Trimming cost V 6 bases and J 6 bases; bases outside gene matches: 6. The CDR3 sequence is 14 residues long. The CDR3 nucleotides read TGTGCCAGCAGTTCAGACAGGGGGGCTCAGCCCCAGCATTTT. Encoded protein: CASSSDRGAQPQHF.

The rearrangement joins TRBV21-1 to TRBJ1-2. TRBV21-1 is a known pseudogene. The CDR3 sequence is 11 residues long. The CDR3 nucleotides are TGTGCCAGCGTTGGGGAGGGAGGCTACACCTTC. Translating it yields CASVGEGGYTF.

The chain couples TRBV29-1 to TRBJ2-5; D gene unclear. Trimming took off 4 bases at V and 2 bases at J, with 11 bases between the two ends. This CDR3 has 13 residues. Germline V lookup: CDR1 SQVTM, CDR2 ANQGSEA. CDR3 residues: CSVALALQETQYF. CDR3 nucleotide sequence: TGCAGCGTTGCGCTGGCCTTGCAAGAGACCCAGTACTTC.

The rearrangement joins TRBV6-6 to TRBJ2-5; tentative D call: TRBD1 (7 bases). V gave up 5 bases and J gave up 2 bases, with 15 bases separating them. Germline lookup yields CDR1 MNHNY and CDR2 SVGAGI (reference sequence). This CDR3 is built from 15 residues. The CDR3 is CASSPRGVLQETQYF. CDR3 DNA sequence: TGTGCCAGCAGTCCCAGGGGGGTTCTTCAAGAGACCCAGTACTTC.

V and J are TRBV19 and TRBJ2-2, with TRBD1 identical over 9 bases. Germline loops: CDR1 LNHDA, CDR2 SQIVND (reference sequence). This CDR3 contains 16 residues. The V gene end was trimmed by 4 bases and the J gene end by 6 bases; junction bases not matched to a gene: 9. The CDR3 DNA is TGTGCCAGTAGTACGAGGGGACAGGGCTTCTCCGGGGAGCTGTTTTTT. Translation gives CASSTRGQGFSGELFF.

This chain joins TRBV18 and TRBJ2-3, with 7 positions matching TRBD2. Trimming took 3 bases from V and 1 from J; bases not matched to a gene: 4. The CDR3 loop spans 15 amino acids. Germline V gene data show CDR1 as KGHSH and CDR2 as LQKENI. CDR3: CASSPPSGGTDTQYF. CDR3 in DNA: TGTGCCAGCTCACCCCCTAGCGGAGGCACAGATACGCAGTATTTT.

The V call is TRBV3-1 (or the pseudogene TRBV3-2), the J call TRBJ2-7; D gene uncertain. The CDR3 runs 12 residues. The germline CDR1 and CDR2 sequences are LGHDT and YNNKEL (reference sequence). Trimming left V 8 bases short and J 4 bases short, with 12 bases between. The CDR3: CASGSGLYEQYF. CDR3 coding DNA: TGTGCCAGCGGATCCGGGTTGTACGAGCAGTACTTC.

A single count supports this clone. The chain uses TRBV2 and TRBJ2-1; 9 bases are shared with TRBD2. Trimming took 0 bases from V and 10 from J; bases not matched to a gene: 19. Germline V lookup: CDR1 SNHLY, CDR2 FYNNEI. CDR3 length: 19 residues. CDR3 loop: CASSEALGLGASGKLEQFF. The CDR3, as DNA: TGTGCCAGCAGTGAAGCGCTTGGCCTGGGGGCTAGCGGGAAGTTGGAGCAGTTCTTC.

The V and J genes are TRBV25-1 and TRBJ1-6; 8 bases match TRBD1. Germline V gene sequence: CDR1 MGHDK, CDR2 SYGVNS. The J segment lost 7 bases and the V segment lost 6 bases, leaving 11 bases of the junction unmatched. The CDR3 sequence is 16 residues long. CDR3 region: CASSATGEGTNSPLHF. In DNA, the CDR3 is TGTGCCAGCAGCGCGACAGGGGAGGGAACAAATTCACCCCTCCACTTT.

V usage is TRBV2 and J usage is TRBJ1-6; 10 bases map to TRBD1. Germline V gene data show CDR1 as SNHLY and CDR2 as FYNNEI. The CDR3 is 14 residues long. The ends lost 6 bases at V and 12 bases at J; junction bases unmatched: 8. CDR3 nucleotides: TGTGCCAGCAGCCCGGGACAGGGGATACGACCCCTCCACTTT. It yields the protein CASSPGQGIRPLHF.

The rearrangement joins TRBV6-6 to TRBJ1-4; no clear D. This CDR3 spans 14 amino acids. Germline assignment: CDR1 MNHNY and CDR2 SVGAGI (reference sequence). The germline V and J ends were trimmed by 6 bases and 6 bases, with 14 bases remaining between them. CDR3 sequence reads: CASRDSGVDEKLFF. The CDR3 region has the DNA TGTGCCAGCAGGGATTCAGGCGTTGATGAAAAACTGTTTTTT.

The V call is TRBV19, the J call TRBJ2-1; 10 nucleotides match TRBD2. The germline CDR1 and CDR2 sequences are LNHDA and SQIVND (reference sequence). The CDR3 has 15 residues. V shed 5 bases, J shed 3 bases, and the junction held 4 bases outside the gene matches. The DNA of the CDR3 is TGTGCCAGTAGTGAAGCGGGGGGGCTCTACAATGAGCAGTTCTTC. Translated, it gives CASSEAGGLYNEQFF.

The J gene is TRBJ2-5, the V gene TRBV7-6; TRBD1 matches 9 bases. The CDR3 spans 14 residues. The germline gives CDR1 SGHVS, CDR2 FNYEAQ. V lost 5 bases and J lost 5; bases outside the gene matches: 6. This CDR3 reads CASSTPQGAETQYF. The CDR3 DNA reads TGTGCCAGCAGCACTCCACAGGGGGCCGAGACCCAGTACTTC.

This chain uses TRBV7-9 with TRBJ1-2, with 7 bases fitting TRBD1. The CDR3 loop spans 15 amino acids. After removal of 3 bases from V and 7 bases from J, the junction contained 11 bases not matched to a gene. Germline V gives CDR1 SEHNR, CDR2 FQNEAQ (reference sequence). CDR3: CASSFSRQGSSGYTF. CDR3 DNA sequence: TGTGCCAGCAGCTTCTCACGACAGGGTAGCTCTGGCTACACCTTC.

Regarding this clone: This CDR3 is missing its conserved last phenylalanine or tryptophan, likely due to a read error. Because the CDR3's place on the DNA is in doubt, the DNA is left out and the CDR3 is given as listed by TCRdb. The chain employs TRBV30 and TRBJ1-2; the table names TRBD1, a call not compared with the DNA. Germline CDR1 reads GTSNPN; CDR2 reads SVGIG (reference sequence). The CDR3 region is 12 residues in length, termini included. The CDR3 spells CALERGQTNFGS.

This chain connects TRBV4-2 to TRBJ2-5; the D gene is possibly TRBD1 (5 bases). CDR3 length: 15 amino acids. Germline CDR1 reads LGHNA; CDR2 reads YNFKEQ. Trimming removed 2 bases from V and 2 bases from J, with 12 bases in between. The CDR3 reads CASSQSQTEQETQYF. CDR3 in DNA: TGTGCCAGCAGCCAATCCCAGACAGAACAAGAGACCCAGTACTTC.

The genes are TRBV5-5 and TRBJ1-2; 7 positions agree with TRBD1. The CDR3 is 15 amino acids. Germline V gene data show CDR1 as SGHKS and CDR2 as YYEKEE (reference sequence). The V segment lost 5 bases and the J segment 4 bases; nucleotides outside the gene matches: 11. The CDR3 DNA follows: TGTGCCAGCAGGGATACAGGGGTAGGGTTCTATGGCTACACCTTC. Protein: CASRDTGVGFYGYTF.

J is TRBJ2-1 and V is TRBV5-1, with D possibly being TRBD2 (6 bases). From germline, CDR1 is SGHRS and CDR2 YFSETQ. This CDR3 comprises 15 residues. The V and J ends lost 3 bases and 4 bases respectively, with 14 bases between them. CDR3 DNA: TGCGCCAGCAGCTACACTAGCCCTCTGTACAATGAGCAGTTCTTC. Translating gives CASSYTSPLYNEQFF. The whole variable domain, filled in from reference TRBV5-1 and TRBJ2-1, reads KAGVTQTPRYLIKTRGQQVTLSCSPISGHRSVSWYQQTPGQGLQFLFEYFSETQRNKGNFPGRFSGRQFSNSRSEMNVSTLELGDSALYLCASSYTSPLYNEQFFGPGTRLTVL.

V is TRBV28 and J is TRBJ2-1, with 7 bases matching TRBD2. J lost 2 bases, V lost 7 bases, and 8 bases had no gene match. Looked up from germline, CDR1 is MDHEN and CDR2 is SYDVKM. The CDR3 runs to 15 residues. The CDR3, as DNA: TGTGCCAGCATTACTCTAACTAGCGCCTACAATGAGCAGTTCTTC. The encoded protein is CASITLTSAYNEQFF.

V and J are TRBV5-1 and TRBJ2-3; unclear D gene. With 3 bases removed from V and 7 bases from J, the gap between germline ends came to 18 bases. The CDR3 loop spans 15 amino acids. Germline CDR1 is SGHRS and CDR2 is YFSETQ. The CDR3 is CASSYGSTSSNTQYF. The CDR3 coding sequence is TGCGCCAGCAGCTACGGCTCCACTTCTAGTAATACGCAGTATTTT. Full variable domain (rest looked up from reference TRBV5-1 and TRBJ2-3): KAGVTQTPRYLIKTRGQQVTLSCSPISGHRSVSWYQQTPGQGLQFLFEYFSETQRNKGNFPGRFSGRQFSNSRSEMNVSTLELGDSALYLCASSYGSTSSNTQYFGPGTRLTVL.